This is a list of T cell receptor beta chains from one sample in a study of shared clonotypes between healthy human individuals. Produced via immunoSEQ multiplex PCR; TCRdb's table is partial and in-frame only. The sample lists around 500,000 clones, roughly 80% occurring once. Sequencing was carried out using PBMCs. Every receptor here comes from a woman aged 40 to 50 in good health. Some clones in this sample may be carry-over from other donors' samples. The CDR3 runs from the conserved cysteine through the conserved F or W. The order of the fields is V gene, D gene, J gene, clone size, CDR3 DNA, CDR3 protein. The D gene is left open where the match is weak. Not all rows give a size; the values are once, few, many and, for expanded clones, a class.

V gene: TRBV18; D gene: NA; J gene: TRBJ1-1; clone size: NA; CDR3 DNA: TGTGCCAGCTCGTACAATGGGGGGCGGGGCACTGAAGCTTTCTTT; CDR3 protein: CASSYNGGRGTEAFF
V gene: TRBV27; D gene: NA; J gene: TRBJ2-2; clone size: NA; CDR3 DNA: TGTGCCAGCAGCCGGCGGGGAACCGGGGAGCTGTTTTTT; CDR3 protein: CASSRRGTGELFF
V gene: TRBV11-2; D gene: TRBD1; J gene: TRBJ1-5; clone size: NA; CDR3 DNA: TGTGCCAGCAGCTTGGGACAGGGGACTCCGGATCAGCCCCAGCATTTT; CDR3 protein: CASSLGQGTPDQPQHF
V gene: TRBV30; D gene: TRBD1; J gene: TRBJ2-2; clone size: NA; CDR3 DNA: TGTGCCTGGAACAGGGGGACGAACACCGGGGAGCTGTTTTTT; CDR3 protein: CAWNRGTNTGELFF
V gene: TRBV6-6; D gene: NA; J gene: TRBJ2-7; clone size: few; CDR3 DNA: TGTGCCAGCAGTTACTCGACGGGTCCGCAGTACTTC; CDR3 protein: CASSYSTGPQYF
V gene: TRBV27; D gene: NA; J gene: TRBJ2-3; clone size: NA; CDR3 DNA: TGTGCCAGCAGTTTGGGGGGGCCCCACATGATGGATACGCAGTATTTT; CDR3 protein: CASSLGGPHMMDTQYF
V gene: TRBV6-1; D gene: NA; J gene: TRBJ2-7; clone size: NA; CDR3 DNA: TGTGCCAGCAGTGAAGCCCCCGGGGGGCCGAGCTCCTACGAGCAGTACTTC; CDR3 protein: CASSEAPGGPSSYEQYF
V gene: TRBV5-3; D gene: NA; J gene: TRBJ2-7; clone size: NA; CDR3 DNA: TGTGCCAGAACCACCCTAAAAGCGGACTCCTCCTACGAGCAGTACTTC; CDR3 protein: CARTTLKADSSYEQYF
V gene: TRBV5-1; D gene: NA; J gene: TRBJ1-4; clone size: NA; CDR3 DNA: TGCGCCAGCAGCGGGAATCTAAATGAAAAACTGTTTTTT; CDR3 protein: CASSGNLNEKLFF
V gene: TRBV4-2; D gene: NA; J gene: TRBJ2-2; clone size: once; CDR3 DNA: TGTGCCAGCAGTCTTTTGGGGGACACCGGGGAGCTGTTTTTT; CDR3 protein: CASSLLGDTGELFF
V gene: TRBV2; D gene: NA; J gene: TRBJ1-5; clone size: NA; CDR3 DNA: TGTGCCAGCAGTGACCGTGTGGATAGCAATCAGCCCCAGCATTTT; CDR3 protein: CASSDRVDSNQPQHF
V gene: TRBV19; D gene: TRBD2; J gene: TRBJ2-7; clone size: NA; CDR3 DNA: TGTGCCAGTAGTATAATAGCGGGAGCTAACGAGCAGTACTTC; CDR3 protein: CASSIIAGANEQYF
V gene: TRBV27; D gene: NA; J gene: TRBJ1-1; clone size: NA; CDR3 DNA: TGTGCCAGCAGTTTGTTTCCGCAAGGGAACACTGAAGCTTTCTTT; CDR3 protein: CASSLFPQGNTEAFF
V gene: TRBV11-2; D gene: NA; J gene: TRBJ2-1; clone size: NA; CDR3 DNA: TGTGCCAGCAGCCCATCTCCGGGCTCCTACAATGAGCAGTTCTTC; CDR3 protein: CASSPSPGSYNEQFF
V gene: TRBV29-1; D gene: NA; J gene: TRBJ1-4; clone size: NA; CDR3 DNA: TGCAGCGTTGGAGTGAGGGGTGAAAAACTGTTTTTT; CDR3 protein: CSVGVRGEKLFF
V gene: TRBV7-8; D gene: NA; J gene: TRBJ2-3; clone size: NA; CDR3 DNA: TGTGCCAGCAGCTTAGAGCGTTATTGGGAAGTCGATACGCAGTATTTT; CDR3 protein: CASSLERYWEVDTQYF
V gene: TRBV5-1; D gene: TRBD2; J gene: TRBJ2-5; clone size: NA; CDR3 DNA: TGCGCCAGCAGCTTGGCCTACGAGACTAGCGGCTCCGGGACCCAGTACTTC; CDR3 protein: CASSLAYETSGSGTQYF
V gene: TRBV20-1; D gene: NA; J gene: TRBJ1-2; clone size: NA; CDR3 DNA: TGCAGTCTCAGGGTTGGCTATGGCTACACCTTC; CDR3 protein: CSLRVGYGYTF
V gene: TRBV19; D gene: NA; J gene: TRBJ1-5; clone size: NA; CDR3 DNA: TGTGCCAGTAGTATGAGGGGTCAGCCCCAGCATTTT; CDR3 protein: CASSMRGQPQHF
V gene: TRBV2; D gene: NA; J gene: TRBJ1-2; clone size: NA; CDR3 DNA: TGTGCCAGCGGAGGTCTACAGGGTAGCAACTATGGCTACACCTTC; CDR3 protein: CASGGLQGSNYGYTF
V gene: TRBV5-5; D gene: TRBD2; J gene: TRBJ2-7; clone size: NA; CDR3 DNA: TGTGCCAGCAGCAAGGACCGGGAGGTCTCCTACGAGCAGTACTTC; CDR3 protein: CASSKDREVSYEQYF
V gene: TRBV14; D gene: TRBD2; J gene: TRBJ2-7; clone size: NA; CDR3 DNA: TGTGCCAGCAGCCGAGCAGCTAGCGGGAGTGGCTACGAGCAGTACTTC; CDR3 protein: CASSRAASGSGYEQYF
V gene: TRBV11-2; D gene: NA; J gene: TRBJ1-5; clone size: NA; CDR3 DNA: TGTGCCAGCAGCCCGTCCTGGGGGTACGATCAGCCCCAGCATTTT; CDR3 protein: CASSPSWGYDQPQHF
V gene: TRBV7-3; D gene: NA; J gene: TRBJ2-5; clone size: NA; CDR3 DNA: TGTGCCAGCAGCTTAGGGCAGGACGGAGAGACCCAGTACTTC; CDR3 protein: CASSLGQDGETQYF